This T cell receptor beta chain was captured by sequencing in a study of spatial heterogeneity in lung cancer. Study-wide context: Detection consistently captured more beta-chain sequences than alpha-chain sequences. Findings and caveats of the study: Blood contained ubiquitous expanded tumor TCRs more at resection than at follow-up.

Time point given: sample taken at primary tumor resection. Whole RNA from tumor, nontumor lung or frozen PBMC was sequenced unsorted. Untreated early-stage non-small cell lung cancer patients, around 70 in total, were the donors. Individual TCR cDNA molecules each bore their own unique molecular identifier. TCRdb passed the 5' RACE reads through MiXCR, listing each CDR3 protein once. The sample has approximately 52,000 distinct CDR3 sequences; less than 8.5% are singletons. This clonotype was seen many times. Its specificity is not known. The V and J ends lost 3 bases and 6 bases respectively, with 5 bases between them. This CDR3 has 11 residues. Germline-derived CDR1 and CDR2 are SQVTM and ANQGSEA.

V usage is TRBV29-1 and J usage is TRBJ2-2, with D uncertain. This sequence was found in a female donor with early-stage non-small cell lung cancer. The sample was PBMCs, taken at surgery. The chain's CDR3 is CSVDGPGELFF. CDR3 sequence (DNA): TGCAGCGTTGACGGGCCCGGGGAGCTGTTTTTT.